This T cell receptor beta chain was observed in a study of cytomegalovirus exposure and HLA in healthy donors. Study-level points and caveats: Later work found that TCR association rates differed between HLA loci; DRB1 had the most and HLA-C the fewest.

CDR1 is MGHDK, CDR2 SYGVNS, per germline. This CDR3 has 14 residues. Trimming removed 6 bases at V and 0 bases at J, with 11 bases between. PCR used 60 Vbeta primers and 13 Jbeta primers. Libraries were prepared by immunoSEQ multiplex PCR; TCRdb keeps only in-frame clonotypes and omits some of them. The data contain roughly 110,000 clones, over 65% of them seen just once; the ten biggest clones take up about 15%. As for this clone: Its specificity is not known.

The chain recombines TRBV25-1 with TRBJ1-1; D remains unclear. The sample comprised PBMCs. The TCR originated in a woman between 40 and 55 years old in good health and CMV-seropositive. DNA for the CDR3: TGTGCCAGCAGCGCCATGGTAGTGAACACTGAAGCTTTCTTT. It is translated as CASSAMVVNTEAFF.